This entry concerns a single T cell receptor (beta chain). Its antigen is not known. This sample is drawn from a study of cytomegalovirus exposure and HLA in healthy donors. Study outcomes and limitations: The sole available immune exposure information was CMV serostatus. Through in vitro validation, three CMV-associated chains were shown to be specific for CMV antigens.

The CDR3 has 14 amino acids. The germline V gene has CDR1 MNHGY and CDR2 SAAAGT. Primers for the PCR totalled 60 Vbeta and 13 Jbeta. Only in-frame clones appear in the TCRdb table, and some are missing; sequencing was by immunoSEQ multiplex PCR. The data contain around 130,000 clones, about 77% of them singletons. Specimen: PBMCs. The clonotype comes from a man aged 50 or older in good health and CMV-seronegative. This chain connects TRBV6-8 to TRBJ2-5; TRBD1 aligns across 11 bases. The J call is in doubt because the DNA end fits TRBJ2-7 better. In nucleotides, the CDR3 is TGTGCCAGCAGTTACCCGGGACAGGGGGACGAGCAGTACTTC. It yields the protein CASSYPGQGDEQYF.